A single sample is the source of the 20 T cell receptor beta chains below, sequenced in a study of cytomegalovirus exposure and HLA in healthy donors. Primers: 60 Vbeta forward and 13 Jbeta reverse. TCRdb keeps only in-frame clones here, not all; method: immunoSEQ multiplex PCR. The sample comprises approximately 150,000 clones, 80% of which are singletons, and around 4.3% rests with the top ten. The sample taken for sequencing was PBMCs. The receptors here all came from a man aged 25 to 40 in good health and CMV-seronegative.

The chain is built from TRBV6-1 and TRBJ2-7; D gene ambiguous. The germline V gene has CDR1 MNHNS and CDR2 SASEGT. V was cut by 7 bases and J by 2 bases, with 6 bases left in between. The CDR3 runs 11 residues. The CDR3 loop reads CASNNPYEQYF. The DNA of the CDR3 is TGTGCCAGCAACAACCCCTACGAGCAGTACTTC.

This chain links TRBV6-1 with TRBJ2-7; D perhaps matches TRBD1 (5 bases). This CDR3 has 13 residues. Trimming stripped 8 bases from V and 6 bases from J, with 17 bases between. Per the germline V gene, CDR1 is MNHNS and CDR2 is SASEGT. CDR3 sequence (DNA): TGTGCCAGCGAGCGTGTAAGGGGCTCCGAGCAGTACTTC. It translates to CASERVRGSEQYF.

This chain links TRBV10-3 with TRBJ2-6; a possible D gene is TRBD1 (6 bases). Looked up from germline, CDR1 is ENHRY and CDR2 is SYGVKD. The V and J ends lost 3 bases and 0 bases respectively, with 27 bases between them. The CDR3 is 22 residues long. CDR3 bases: TGTGCCATCAGTGACCCTGAGGCAGATAGACAGGTCACAAGCTCTGGGGCCAACGTCCTGACTTTC. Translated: CAISDPEADRQVTSSGANVLTF.

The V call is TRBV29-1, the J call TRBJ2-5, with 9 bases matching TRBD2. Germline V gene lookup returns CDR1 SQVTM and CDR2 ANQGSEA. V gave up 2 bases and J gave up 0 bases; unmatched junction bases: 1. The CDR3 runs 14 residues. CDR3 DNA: TGCAGCGTTGAACTAGCGGGGTACCAAGAGACCCAGTACTTC. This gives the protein CSVELAGYQETQYF.

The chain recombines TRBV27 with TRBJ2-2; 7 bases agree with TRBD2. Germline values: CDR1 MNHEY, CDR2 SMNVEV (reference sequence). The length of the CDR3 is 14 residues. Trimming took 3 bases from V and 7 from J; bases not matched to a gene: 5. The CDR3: CASSLRERFGELFF. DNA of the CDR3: TGTGCCAGCAGTTTGCGGGAGAGGTTCGGGGAGCTGTTTTTT.

CDR3 nucleotide sequence: TGTGCCAGCACACCGGGGTTGGATACGCAGTATTTT. Residues: CASTPGLDTQYF. The chain employs TRBV28 and TRBJ2-3; D is perhaps TRBD2 (5 bases). Germline CDR1 is MDHEN and CDR2 is SYDVKM. Trimming pared 7 bases from V and 6 bases from J, leaving 11 bases between. CDR3 length: 12 amino acids.

The CDR3: CASRGGDYYEQYF. CDR3 sequence (DNA): TGTGCCAGCCGAGGGGGGGACTACTACGAGCAGTACTTC. This chain links TRBV2 with TRBJ2-7; TRBD2 is a possible D gene (7 bases). The CDR3 sequence is 13 residues long. Germline CDR1 SNHLY, CDR2 FYNNEI. The V and J ends lost 8 bases and 3 bases respectively, with 14 bases between them.

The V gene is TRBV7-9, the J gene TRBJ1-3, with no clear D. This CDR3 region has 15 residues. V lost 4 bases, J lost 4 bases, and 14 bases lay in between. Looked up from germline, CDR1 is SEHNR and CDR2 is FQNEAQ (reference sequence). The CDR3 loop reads CASSSTKDWGNTIYF. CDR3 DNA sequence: TGTGCCAGCAGCTCTACCAAGGACTGGGGAAACACCATATATTTT.

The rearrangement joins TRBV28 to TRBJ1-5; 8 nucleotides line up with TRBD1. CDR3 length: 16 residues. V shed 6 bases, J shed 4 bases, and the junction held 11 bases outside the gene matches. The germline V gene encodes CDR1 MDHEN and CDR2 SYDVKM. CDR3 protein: CASRPHQGAGNQPQHF. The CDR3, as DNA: TGTGCCAGCAGACCTCACCAGGGGGCGGGAAATCAGCCCCAGCATTTT.

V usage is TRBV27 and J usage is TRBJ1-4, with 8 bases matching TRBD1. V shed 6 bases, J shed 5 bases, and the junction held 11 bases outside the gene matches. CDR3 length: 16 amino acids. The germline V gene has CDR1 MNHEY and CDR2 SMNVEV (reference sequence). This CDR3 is CASRVGDGQGNEKLFF. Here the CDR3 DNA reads TGTGCCAGCAGGGTGGGGGACGGACAGGGAAATGAAAAACTGTTTTTT.

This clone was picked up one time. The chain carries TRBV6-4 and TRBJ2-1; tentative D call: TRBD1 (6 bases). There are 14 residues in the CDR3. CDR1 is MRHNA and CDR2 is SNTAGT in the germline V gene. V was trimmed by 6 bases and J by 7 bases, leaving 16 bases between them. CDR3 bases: TGTGCCAGCAGACGGACAGCGCTGGGGAATGAGCAGTTCTTC. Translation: CASRRTALGNEQFF.

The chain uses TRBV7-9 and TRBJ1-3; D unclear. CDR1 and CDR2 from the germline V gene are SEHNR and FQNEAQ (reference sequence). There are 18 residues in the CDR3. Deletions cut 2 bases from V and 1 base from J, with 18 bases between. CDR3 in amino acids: CASSLPPGRLFSGNTIYF. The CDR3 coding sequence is TGTGCCAGCAGCTTACCCCCGGGTAGACTTTTTTCTGGAAACACCATATATTTT.

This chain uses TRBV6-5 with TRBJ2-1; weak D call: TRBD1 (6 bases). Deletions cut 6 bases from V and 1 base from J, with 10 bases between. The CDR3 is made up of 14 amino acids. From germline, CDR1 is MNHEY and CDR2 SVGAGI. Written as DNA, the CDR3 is TGTGCCAGCAGGAGAGGACAGTCCTACAATGAGCAGTTCTTC. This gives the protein CASRRGQSYNEQFF.

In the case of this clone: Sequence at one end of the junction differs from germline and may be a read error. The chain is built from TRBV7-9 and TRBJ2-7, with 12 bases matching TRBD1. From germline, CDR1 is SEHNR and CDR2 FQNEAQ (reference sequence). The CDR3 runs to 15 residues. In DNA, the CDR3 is TGTTCCAGCAGCCCCGGGACAGGGGGCTTCCACGAGCAGTACTTC. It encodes CSSSPGTGGFHEQYF.

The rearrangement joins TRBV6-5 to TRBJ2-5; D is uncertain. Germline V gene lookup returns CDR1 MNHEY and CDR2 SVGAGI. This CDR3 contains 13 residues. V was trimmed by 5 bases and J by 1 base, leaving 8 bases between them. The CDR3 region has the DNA TGTGCCAGCAGTACCCTAGTCCAAGAGACCCAGTACTTC. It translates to CASSTLVQETQYF.

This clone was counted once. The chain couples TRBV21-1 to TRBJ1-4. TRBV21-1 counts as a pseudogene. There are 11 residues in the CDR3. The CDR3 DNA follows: TGTGCCAGCAGCAAAAGGCGGAAACTGTTTTTT. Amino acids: CASSKRRKLFF.

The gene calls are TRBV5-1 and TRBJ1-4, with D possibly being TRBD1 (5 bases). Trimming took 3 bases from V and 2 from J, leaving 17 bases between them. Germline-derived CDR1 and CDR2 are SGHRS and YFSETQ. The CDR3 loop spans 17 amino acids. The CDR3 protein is CASSWGGQGLTNEKLFF. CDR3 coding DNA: TGCGCCAGCAGCTGGGGTGGGCAGGGACTCACTAATGAAAAACTGTTTTTT.

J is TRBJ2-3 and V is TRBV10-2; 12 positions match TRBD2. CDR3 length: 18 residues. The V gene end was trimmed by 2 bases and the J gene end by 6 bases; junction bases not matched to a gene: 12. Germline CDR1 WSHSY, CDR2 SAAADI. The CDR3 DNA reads TGCGCCAGCAGTGAGCAAGGACTAGCGGGGTCCGTGGGGGATACGCAGTATTTT. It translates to CASSEQGLAGSVGDTQYF.

In DNA, the CDR3 is TGCGCCAGCGGCACAGGGGATGGTGGCAAAAACATTCAGTACTTC. Translating it yields CASGTGDGGKNIQYF. This chain connects TRBV5-1 to TRBJ2-4; TRBD1 agrees at 7 bases. In germline, CDR1 is SGHRS, CDR2 YFSETQ. The ends lost 7 bases at V and 3 bases at J; junction bases unmatched: 10. The CDR3 length is 15 residues.

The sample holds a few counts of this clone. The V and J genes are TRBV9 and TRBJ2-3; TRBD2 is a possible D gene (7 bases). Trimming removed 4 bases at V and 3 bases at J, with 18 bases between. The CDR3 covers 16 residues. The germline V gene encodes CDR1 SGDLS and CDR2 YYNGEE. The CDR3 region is CASSPDGGARTDTQYF. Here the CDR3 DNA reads TGTGCCAGCAGCCCAGATGGGGGGGCGAGGACAGATACGCAGTATTTT. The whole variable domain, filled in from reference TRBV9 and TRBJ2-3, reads DSGVTQTPKHLITATGQRVTLRCSPRSGDLSVYWYQQSLDQGLQFLIQYYNGEERAKGNILERFSAQQFPDLHSELNLSSLELGDSALYFCASSPDGGARTDTQYFGPGTRLTVL.